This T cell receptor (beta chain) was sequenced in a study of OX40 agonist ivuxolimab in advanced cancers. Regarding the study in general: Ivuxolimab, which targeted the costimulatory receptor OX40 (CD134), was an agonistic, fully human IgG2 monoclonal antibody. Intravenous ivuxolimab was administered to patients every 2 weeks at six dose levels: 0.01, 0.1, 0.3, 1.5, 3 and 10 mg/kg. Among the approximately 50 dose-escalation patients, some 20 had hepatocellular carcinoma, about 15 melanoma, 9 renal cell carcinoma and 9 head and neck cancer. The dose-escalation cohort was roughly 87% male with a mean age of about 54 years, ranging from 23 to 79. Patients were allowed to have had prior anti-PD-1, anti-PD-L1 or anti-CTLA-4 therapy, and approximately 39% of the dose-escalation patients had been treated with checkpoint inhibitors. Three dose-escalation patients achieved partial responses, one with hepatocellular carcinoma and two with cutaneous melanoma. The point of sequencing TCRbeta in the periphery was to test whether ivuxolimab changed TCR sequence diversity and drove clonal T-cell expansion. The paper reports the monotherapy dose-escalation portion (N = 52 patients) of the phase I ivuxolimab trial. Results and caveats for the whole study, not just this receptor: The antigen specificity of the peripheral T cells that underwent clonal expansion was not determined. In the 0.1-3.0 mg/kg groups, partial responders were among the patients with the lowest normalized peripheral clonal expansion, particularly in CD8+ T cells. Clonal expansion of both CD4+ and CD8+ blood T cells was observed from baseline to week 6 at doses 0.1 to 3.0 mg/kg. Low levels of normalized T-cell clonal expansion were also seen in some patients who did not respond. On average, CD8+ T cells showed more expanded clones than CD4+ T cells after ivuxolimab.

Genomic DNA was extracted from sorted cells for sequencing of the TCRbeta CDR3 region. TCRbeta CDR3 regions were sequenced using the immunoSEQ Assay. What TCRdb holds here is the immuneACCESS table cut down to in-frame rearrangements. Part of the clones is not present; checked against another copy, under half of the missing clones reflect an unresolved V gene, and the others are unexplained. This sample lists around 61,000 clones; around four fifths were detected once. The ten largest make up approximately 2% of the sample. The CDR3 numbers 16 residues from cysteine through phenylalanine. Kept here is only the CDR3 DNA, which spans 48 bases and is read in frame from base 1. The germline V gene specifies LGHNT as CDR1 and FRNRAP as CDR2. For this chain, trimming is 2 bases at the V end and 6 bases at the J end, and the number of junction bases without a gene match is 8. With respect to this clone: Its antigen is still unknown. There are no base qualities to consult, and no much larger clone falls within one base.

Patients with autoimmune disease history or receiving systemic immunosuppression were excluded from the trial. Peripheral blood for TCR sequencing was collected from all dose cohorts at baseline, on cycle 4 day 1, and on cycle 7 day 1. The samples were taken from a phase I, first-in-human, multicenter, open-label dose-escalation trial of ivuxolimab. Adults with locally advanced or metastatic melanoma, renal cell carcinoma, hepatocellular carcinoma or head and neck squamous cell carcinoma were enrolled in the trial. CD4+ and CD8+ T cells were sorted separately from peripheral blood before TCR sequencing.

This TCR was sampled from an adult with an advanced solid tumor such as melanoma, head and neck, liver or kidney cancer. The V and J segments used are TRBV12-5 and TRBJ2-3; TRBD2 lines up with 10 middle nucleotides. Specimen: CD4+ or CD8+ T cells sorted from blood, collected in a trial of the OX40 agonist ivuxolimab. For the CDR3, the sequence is CASGLCLAGACDTQYF. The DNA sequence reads TGTGCTAGTGGTTTGTGTCTAGCGGGAGCCTGCGATACGCAGTATTTT.